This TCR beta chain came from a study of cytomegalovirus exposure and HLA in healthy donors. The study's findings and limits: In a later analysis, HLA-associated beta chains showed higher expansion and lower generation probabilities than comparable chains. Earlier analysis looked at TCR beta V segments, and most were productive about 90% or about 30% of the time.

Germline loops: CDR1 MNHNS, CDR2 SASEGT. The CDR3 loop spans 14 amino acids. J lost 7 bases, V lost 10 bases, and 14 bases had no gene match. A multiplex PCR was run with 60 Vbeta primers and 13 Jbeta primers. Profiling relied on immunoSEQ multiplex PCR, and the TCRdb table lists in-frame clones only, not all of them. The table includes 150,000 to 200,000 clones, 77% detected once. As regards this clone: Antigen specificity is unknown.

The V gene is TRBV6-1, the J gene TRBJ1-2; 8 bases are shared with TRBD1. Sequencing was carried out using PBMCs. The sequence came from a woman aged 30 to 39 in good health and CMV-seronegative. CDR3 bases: TGTGCCACCACAGATGGACAGGGTTTGAGTGGCTACACCTTC. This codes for CATTDGQGLSGYTF.